The rows below give T cell receptor beta chains drawn from one sample of a study of cytomegalovirus exposure and HLA in healthy donors. TCRdb's copy holds only in-frame clones and misses some; the assay was immunoSEQ multiplex PCR. The data show over 150,000 clones, 60% to 80% seen once. Sequenced input: PBMCs. These receptors were obtained from a man between 18 and 29 years old in good health and CMV-seropositive. Each CDR3 is given with its conserved first and last residue. The D gene is left open where the match is weak. Some rows mark clone size as missing; the rest say once, few, many or name a class of expanded clone.

j_call	clone_size	v_call	d_call	cdr3_aa	cdr3_nt
TRBJ1-1	NA	TRBV19	NA	CASSQAGGLNTEAFF	TGTGCCAGTAGTCAGGCGGGGGGGTTGAACACTGAAGCTTTCTTT
TRBJ1-4	NA	TRBV7-9	TRBD1	CASSPADRGGEKLFF	TGTGCCAGCAGCCCCGCAGACAGGGGTGGGGAAAAACTGTTTTTT
TRBJ2-5	NA	TRBV18	NA	CASSPLQGLGEQYF	TGTGCCAGCTCACCACTACAGGGCCTAGGGGAGCAGTACTTC
TRBJ2-6	once	TRBV6-1	TRBD1	CASSESGQFLSGANVLTF	TGTGCCAGCAGTGAGTCGGGACAGTTCCTCTCTGGGGCCAACGTCCTGACTTTC
TRBJ2-6	NA	TRBV9	NA	CASSINRVAGANVLTF	TGTGCCAGCAGCATCAACAGGGTTGCTGGGGCCAACGTCCTGACTTTC
TRBJ1-1	NA	TRBV4-3	TRBD1	CASSQPGQGKTEAFF	TGCGCCAGCAGCCAACCGGGACAGGGGAAAACTGAAGCTTTCTTT
TRBJ1-2	few	TRBV29-1	NA	CSVELDSYGYTF	TGCAGCGTTGAACTGGACAGCTATGGCTACACCTTC
TRBJ2-7	few	TRBV27	TRBD2	CASSGFIKRGEQYF	TGTGCCAGCAGTGGGTTCATTAAGCGGGGCGAGCAGTACTTC
TRBJ2-5	NA	TRBV5-1	TRBD1	CASSFLDRGPQETQYF	TGCGCCAGCAGCTTTCTGGATAGGGGGCCTCAAGAGACCCAGTACTTC
TRBJ2-2	NA	TRBV7-2	NA	CASMESVNTGELFF	TGTGCCAGCATGGAAAGCGTTAACACCGGGGAGCTGTTTTTT